The 11 T cell receptor beta chains given below trace back to one sample, sequenced in a study of early T cells in non-severe SARS-CoV-2 infection. TCRdb recomputed calls from the 5' RACE reads with MiXCR, one row per CDR3 protein. The sample yields around 70,000 distinct CDR3 sequences, roughly 16% seen once. The material sequenced was whole blood. These receptors originate from an adult who was a healthcare worker with PCR-confirmed SARS-CoV-2 infection or an uninfected control (not recorded which).

In this sample, this clonotype turned up many times. The rearrangement links TRBV7-6 to TRBJ1-6; no clear D. The germline V gene encodes CDR1 SGHVS and CDR2 FNYEAQ. The CDR3 consists of 13 residues. The V end was cut by 0 bases, the J end by 11 bases, with 8 bases between. CDR3 region: CASSLAMGTPLHF. CDR3 sequence (DNA): TGTGCCAGCAGCTTAGCGATGGGAACACCCCTCCACTTT. Based on the CDR3 plus reference TRBV7-6 and TRBJ1-6, the full variable domain is GAGVSQSPRYKVTKRGQDVALRCDPISGHVSLYWYRQALGQGPEFLTYFNYEAQQDKSGLPNDRFSAERPEGSISTLTIQRTEQRDSAMYRCASSLAMGTPLHFGNGTRLTVT.

This chain links TRBV7-2 with TRBJ2-1; TRBD1 agrees at 8 bases. The CDR3 is 15 amino acids. V was clipped by 1 base and J by 5 bases; unmatched bases: 4. The germline gives CDR1 SGHTA, CDR2 FQGNSA. As DNA, the CDR3 is TGTGCCAGCAGCTTAGGCGGGACAGGTCACAATGAGCAGTTCTTC. As protein: CASSLGGTGHNEQFF. The complete variable domain, with remaining parts taken from reference TRBV7-2 and TRBJ2-1, reads GAGVSQSPSNKVTEKGKDVELRCDPISGHTALYWYRQSLGQGLEFLIYFQGNSAPDKSGLPSDRFSAERTGGSVSTLTIQRTQQEDSAVYLCASSLGGTGHNEQFFGPGTRLTVL.

The rearrangement uses TRBV7-2 and TRBJ1-6; no firm D call. The ends were cut back, 1 base at V and 5 bases at J, with 9 bases in the middle. The CDR3 loop spans 15 amino acids. In germline, CDR1 is SGHTA, CDR2 FQGNSA. The chain's CDR3 is CASSLVRGHNSPLHF. The DNA of the CDR3 is TGTGCCAGCAGCTTAGTACGAGGGCATAATTCACCCCTCCACTTT.

This clonotype has just a few counts. V is TRBV4-3 and J is TRBJ1-1; D gene ambiguous. Trimming removed 4 bases at V and 5 bases at J, with 14 bases between. CDR3 length: 14 residues. Germline V CDR1 and CDR2: LGHNA, YSLEER. CDR3 residues: CASSPYPGETEAFF. The CDR3 coding sequence is TGCGCCAGCAGCCCCTACCCCGGGGAGACTGAAGCTTTCTTT.

The rearrangement joins TRBV10-3 to TRBJ1-1; 9 nucleotides line up with TRBD1. J was trimmed by 8 bases and V by 6 bases; bases with no gene match: 7. The CDR3 sequence is 13 residues long. CDR1 ENHRY and CDR2 SYGVKD come from the germline V gene. CDR3 loop: CAIRPTGGSEAFF. In DNA, the CDR3 is TGTGCCATCAGGCCGACAGGGGGATCGGAAGCTTTCTTT.

This clonotype appeared a few times. The V and J genes are TRBV5-8 and TRBJ1-2; D unresolved. The CDR3 runs 12 residues. The V end lost 4 bases, the J end lost 8 bases, and 12 bases lay between the germline ends. Germline values: CDR1 SGHTS, CDR2 YDEGEE. The CDR3 is CASSPYMEGYTF. For the CDR3, the DNA is TGTGCCAGCAGCCCTTACATGGAGGGCTACACCTTC.

This clonotype was recorded a few times. The chain uses TRBV4-2 and TRBJ2-1; D might be TRBD2 (7 bases). In germline, CDR1 is LGHNA, CDR2 YNFKEQ. V was shortened by 4 bases and J by 6 bases, with 16 bases between the two germline ends. This CDR3 is built from 15 residues. CDR3 residues: CASSPGGGLANEQFF. DNA for the CDR3: TGTGCCAGCAGCCCTGGGGGGGGGCTGGCCAATGAGCAGTTCTTC.

This chain's CDR3 is CAWTTGNQPQHF. In nucleotides, the CDR3 is TGTGCCTGGACGACAGGGAATCAGCCCCAGCATTTT. The chain uses TRBV30 and TRBJ1-5, with 7 bases aligning to TRBD1. The CDR3 is 12 amino acids. CDR1 GTSNPN and CDR2 SVGIG come from the germline V gene (reference sequence). The junction had 1 base not matched to a gene; V was cut back by 4 bases and J by 4 bases. The full variable domain, completed using reference TRBV30 and TRBJ1-5, is SQTIHQWPATLVQPVGSPLSLECTVEGTSNPNLYWYRQAAGRGLQLLFYSVGIGQISSEVPQNLSASRPQDRQFILSSKKLLLSDSGFYLCAWTTGNQPQHFGDGTRLSIL.

This clonotype turned up a few times. In DNA form, the CDR3 reads TGCAGCGTAGCGGGACTAGCGGGCGATGAGCAGTTCTTC. Amino acid sequence: CSVAGLAGDEQFF. This chain joins TRBV29-1 and TRBJ2-1; 12 bases align to TRBD2. V was pared by 6 bases and J by 8 bases, with 5 bases of the junction left unmatched. CDR1 and CDR2 (germline): SQVTM, ANQGSEA. There are 13 residues in the CDR3.

This clonotype was seen at least ten times. The rearrangement links TRBV6-6 to TRBJ2-2; 10 positions match TRBD2. The CDR3 is 15 residues long. V lost 11 bases, J lost 4 bases, and 10 bases stayed unmatched. Germline lookup yields CDR1 MNHNY and CDR2 SVGAGI (reference sequence). CDR3 amino acids: CAGQPAGGVTGELFF. The CDR3 bases are TGTGCCGGCCAACCAGCGGGAGGGGTCACCGGGGAGCTGTTTTTT.

The chain carries TRBV11-3 and TRBJ2-5; TRBD1 matches at 7 bases. With V trimmed by 3 bases and J by 1 base, 8 bases remained unmatched. The CDR3 is 16 residues long. Germline CDR1 and CDR2: SGHNT and YENEEA. CDR3 loop: CASSFPGQRAQETQYF. CDR3 coding DNA: TGTGCCAGCAGCTTTCCGGGACAGAGGGCCCAAGAGACCCAGTACTTC. Full variable domain (outside the CDR3, taken from reference TRBV11-3 and TRBJ2-5): EAGVVQSPRYKIIEKKQPVAFWCNPISGHNTLYWYLQNLGQGPELLIRYENEEAVDDSQLPKDRFSAERLKGVDSTLKIQPAELGDSAVYLCASSFPGQRAQETQYFGPGTRLLVL.